The 29 T cell receptor beta chains below were found in one sample sequenced in a study of cytomegalovirus exposure and HLA in healthy donors. The PCR had 60 Vbeta and 13 Jbeta primers. TCRdb's table, derived via immunoSEQ multiplex PCR, lists solely in-frame clones and lacks some. The sample data list 95,000 to 150,000 clones. Input material: PBMCs. The receptors derive from a man between 40 and 49 years old in good health and CMV-seronegative.

The chain has TRBV5-1 and TRBJ2-7; the match to TRBD1 covers 11 bases. The CDR3 totals 15 residues. After removal of 3 bases from V and 0 bases from J, the junction contained 2 bases not matched to a gene. Per the germline V gene, CDR1 is SGHRS and CDR2 is YFSETQ. The CDR3 nucleotides read TGCGCCAGCAGCTGGGACAGGGGGTACTCCTACGAGCAGTACTTC. Protein product: CASSWDRGYSYEQYF. Full variable domain (missing parts from reference TRBV5-1 and TRBJ2-7): KAGVTQTPRYLIKTRGQQVTLSCSPISGHRSVSWYQQTPGQGLQFLFEYFSETQRNKGNFPGRFSGRQFSNSRSEMNVSTLELGDSALYLCASSWDRGYSYEQYFGPGTRLTVT.

This chain links TRBV10-1 with TRBJ2-7; TRBD2 is a possible D gene (6 bases). From germline, CDR1 is WNHNN and CDR2 SYGVQD (reference sequence). V was shortened by 3 bases and J by 4 bases, with 10 bases between the two germline ends. CDR3 length: 13 residues. CDR3 protein: CASSERETYEQYF. CDR3 bases: TGCGCCAGCAGTGAACGGGAGACGTACGAGCAGTACTTC.

The V and J genes are TRBV7-8 and TRBJ2-7, with 9 positions matching TRBD2. Germline CDR1 is SGHVS and CDR2 is FQNEAQ. CDR3 length: 16 residues. V lost 4 bases and J lost 2; bases outside the gene matches: 9. CDR3 DNA: TGTGCCAGCAGCTCCCAAGAGACTAGCGGAACCTACGAGCAGTACTTC. Translation: CASSSQETSGTYEQYF. Complete variable domain (other parts from reference TRBV7-8 and TRBJ2-7): GAGVSQSPRYKVAKRGQDVALRCDPISGHVSLFWYQQALGQGPEFLTYFQNEAQLDKSGLPSDRFFAERPEGSVSTLKIQRTQQEDSAVYLCASSSQETSGTYEQYFGPGTRLTVT.

This chain links TRBV30 with TRBJ2-1; 7 bases align to TRBD2. V dropped 0 bases and J dropped 0; count of bases not matched to a gene: 8. Germline lookup yields CDR1 GTSNPN and CDR2 SVGIG (reference sequence). CDR3 length equals 17 residues. The CDR3 nucleotides read TGTGCCTGGAGTGTGTGGGAGGGCCCCAGCTCCTACAATGAGCAGTTCTTC. Protein: CAWSVWEGPSSYNEQFF.

The chain employs TRBV6-5 and TRBJ2-7; tentatively, D is TRBD1 (6 bases). Per germline, CDR1 MNHEY and CDR2 SVGAGI. Between the trimmed V and J ends, which lost 3 bases and 3 bases, there was a span of 12 bases. The length of the CDR3 is 14 residues. The CDR3 nucleotides are TGTGCCAGCAGTTATAGGGACACGGGCTACGAGCAGTACTTC. Its protein product is CASSYRDTGYEQYF.

The chain joins TRBV5-4 to TRBJ1-2, with D perhaps TRBD1 (6 bases). The ends were cut back, 0 bases at V and 4 bases at J, with 10 bases in the middle. This CDR3 has 14 residues. Germline CDR1 and CDR2: SGHNT and YYREEE (reference sequence). This CDR3 is CASSLEGVGYGYTF. The CDR3, as DNA: TGTGCCAGCAGCTTGGAGGGGGTTGGCTATGGCTACACCTTC.

The gene calls are TRBV27 and TRBJ2-7; D perhaps matches TRBD1 (6 bases). V was trimmed by 0 bases and J by 2 bases, leaving 8 bases between them. Germline assignment: CDR1 MNHEY and CDR2 SMNVEV (reference sequence). The CDR3 length is 14 residues. In nucleotides, the CDR3 is TGTGCCAGCAGTTTATCCAGGGGTCCCTACGAGCAGTACTTC. Translation: CASSLSRGPYEQYF.

V usage is TRBV27 and J usage is TRBJ2-5; D may be TRBD2 (5 bases). There are 13 residues in the CDR3. CDR1 is MNHEY, CDR2 SMNVEV, per germline (reference sequence). Trimming cost V 2 bases and J 5 bases, with 9 bases left between them. This CDR3 is CASSLRRWETQYF. The CDR3 coding sequence is TGTGCCAGCAGTTTAAGGAGGTGGGAGACCCAGTACTTC.

J is TRBJ2-1 and V is TRBV7-2; perhaps TRBD2 as D (5 bases). V was pared by 5 bases and J by 9 bases, with 11 bases between. The CDR3 has 12 amino acids. Germline loops: CDR1 SGHTA, CDR2 FQGNSA. The CDR3 spells CASSGRGGEQFF. The DNA of the CDR3 is TGTGCCAGCAGCGGGCGAGGAGGTGAGCAGTTCTTC.

V is TRBV6-5 and J is TRBJ1-1, with D possibly being TRBD1 (5 bases). The germline V gene has CDR1 MNHEY and CDR2 SVGAGI. Trimming removed 7 bases from V and 3 bases from J, with 15 bases in between. CDR3 length equals 14 residues. CDR3 loop: CASKPSGGDTEAFF. Written as DNA, the CDR3 is TGTGCCAGCAAACCCTCTGGGGGGGACACTGAAGCTTTCTTT.

J is TRBJ1-1 and V is TRBV20-1; D is unclear. This CDR3 is 11 amino acids long. Trimming stripped 2 bases from V and 4 bases from J, with 5 bases between. Germline loops: CDR1 DFQATT, CDR2 SNEGSKA (reference sequence). CDR3 bases: TGCAGTGCTAGATTCCGCACTGAAGCTTTCTTT. It yields the protein CSARFRTEAFF.

This rearrangement joins TRBV6-1 to TRBJ2-3, with 7 nucleotides matching TRBD2. Trimming removed 7 bases from V and 1 base from J; junction bases left unmatched: 5. Per the germline V gene, CDR1 is MNHNS and CDR2 is SASEGT. The CDR3 runs 14 residues. CDR3: CASKKSGGTDTQYF. The CDR3 DNA follows: TGTGCCAGCAAAAAAAGCGGGGGCACAGATACGCAGTATTTT.

The chain employs TRBV15 and TRBJ1-3, with D possibly TRBD1 on 6 matching bases. Trimming took off 0 bases at V and 2 bases at J, with 14 bases between the two ends. The length of the CDR3 is 17 residues. Germline CDR1 LNHNV, CDR2 YYDKDF (reference sequence). CDR3 nucleotides: TGTGCCACCAGCAGAGATCCGGGAGGGGGTCCTGGAAACACCATATATTTT. This gives the protein CATSRDPGGGPGNTIYF.

The rearrangement links TRBV11-3 to TRBJ2-2; 8 nucleotides line up with TRBD1. J was trimmed by 1 base and V by 5 bases; bases with no gene match: 3. CDR1 SGHNT and CDR2 YENEEA come from the germline V gene. The CDR3 covers 15 residues. As DNA, the CDR3 is TGTGCCAGCAGCCCAACAGGGGGGAACACCGGGGAGCTGTTTTTT. Translated, it gives CASSPTGGNTGELFF.

V gene TRBV5-4 combines with J gene TRBJ1-4; D call uncertain. The length of the CDR3 is 14 residues. Germline loops: CDR1 SGHNT, CDR2 YYREEE (reference sequence). The germline V and J ends were trimmed by 3 bases and 3 bases, with 9 bases remaining between them. The CDR3 nucleotides are TGTGCCAGCAGCTCCTACTACGCTAATGAAAAACTGTTTTTT. This gives the protein CASSSYYANEKLFF.

The V call is TRBV18, the J call TRBJ2-1; 11 bases are a match to TRBD2. Per the germline V gene, CDR1 is KGHSH and CDR2 is LQKENI. Germline trimming cut 3 bases from V and 6 bases from J; bases unmatched to any gene: 1. The CDR3 is made up of 14 amino acids. CDR3 sequence: CASSPTSGSNEQFF. The CDR3 DNA is TGTGCCAGCTCACCCACTAGCGGGAGCAATGAGCAGTTCTTC. Filled out from reference TRBV18 and TRBJ2-1, the complete variable domain reads NAGVMQNPRHLVRRRGQEARLRCSPMKGHSHVYWYRQLPEEGLKFMVYLQKENIIDESGMPKERFSAEFPKEGPSILRIQQVVRGDSAAYFCASSPTSGSNEQFFGPGTRLTVL.

The rearrangement joins TRBV2 to TRBJ2-7; 7 nucleotides match TRBD1. Germline lookup yields CDR1 SNHLY and CDR2 FYNNEI. The CDR3 sequence is 15 residues long. Trimming removed 1 base from V and 1 base from J; junction bases left unmatched: 4. In DNA, the CDR3 is TGTGCCAGCAGTGAAGACAGGGGCCCGTCCTACGAGCAGTACTTC. Translated, it gives CASSEDRGPSYEQYF.

This sequence joins TRBV6-6 and TRBJ2-5; 7 bases fit TRBD2. With V trimmed by 7 bases and J by 5 bases, 7 bases remained unmatched. Germline-derived CDR1 and CDR2 are MNHNY and SVGAGI (reference sequence). CDR3 length equals 13 residues. In DNA form, the CDR3 reads TGTGCCAGCACCCGGACTAGTACCGAGACCCAGTACTTC. It translates to CASTRTSTETQYF.

The rearrangement joins TRBV7-3 to TRBJ1-1, with D uncertain. The germline V gene has CDR1 SGHTA and CDR2 FQGTGA. V was clipped by 0 bases and J by 3 bases, with 17 bases between them. The length of the CDR3 is 17 residues. The DNA of the CDR3 is TGTGCCAGCAGCTTAACCCCCACGACATCGTTCGACACTGAAGCTTTCTTT. The encoded protein is CASSLTPTTSFDTEAFF.

The CDR3 protein is CASSARGGGPDTQYF. The CDR3 coding sequence is TGTGCCAGCAGCGCCAGGGGTGGGGGCCCAGATACGCAGTATTTT. This chain uses TRBV9 with TRBJ2-3; possibly TRBD1 for D (6 bases). The CDR3 has 15 amino acids. Trimming shortened V by 3 bases and J by 4 bases, and 15 bases separated the two germline ends. Germline V CDR1 and CDR2: SGDLS, YYNGEE.

This rearrangement joins TRBV7-9 to TRBJ2-7, with 7 bases fitting TRBD1. The CDR3 spans 14 residues. Germline V gene lookup returns CDR1 SEHNR and CDR2 FQNEAQ (reference sequence). Trimming cost V 3 bases and J 3 bases; bases outside gene matches: 5. The CDR3 protein is CASSFLGQNYEQYF. In DNA form, the CDR3 reads TGTGCCAGCAGCTTCTTGGGACAGAACTACGAGCAGTACTTC.

V and J are TRBV29-1 and TRBJ1-1; D not resolved. The ends were cut back, 7 bases at V and 1 base at J, with 7 bases in the middle. This CDR3 has 11 amino acids. Germline CDR1 is SQVTM and CDR2 is ANQGSEA. CDR3 in amino acids: CSAFRNTEAFF. CDR3 DNA: TGCAGCGCCTTTCGGAACACTGAAGCTTTCTTT.

The CDR3 protein is CASIPDRAPEKLFF. CDR3 coding DNA: TGTGCCAGCATCCCTGACAGGGCACCCGAAAAACTGTTTTTT. The rearrangement links TRBV2 to TRBJ1-4; 7 positions agree with TRBD1. CDR1 is SNHLY and CDR2 is FYNNEI in the germline V gene. The CDR3 extends over 14 amino acids. Trimming removed 7 bases from V and 8 bases from J; junction bases left unmatched: 10.

The chain uses TRBV6-1 and TRBJ1-2; TRBD1 might be the D (6 bases). The CDR3 covers 15 residues. Germline V gene lookup returns CDR1 MNHNS and CDR2 SASEGT. Trimming cost V 5 bases and J 7 bases, with 20 bases left between them. The CDR3 coding sequence is TGTGCCAGCAGTACAACTCACAGGGAGGGGGGTGGCTACACCTTC. This encodes CASSTTHREGGGYTF.

This rearrangement joins TRBV11-3 to TRBJ2-7; 8 bases map to TRBD1. The germline V gene has CDR1 SGHNT and CDR2 YENEEA. CDR3 length: 16 amino acids. V trimming: 5 bases; J trimming: 1 base; junction bases outside the gene matches: 10. CDR3 DNA: TGTGCCAGCAGCCCCAGCCTACAGGGGGAATCCTACGAGCAGTACTTC. It encodes CASSPSLQGESYEQYF.

The rearrangement links TRBV5-5 to TRBJ1-3, with D hard to call. The CDR3 consists of 18 residues. Trimming took off 0 bases at V and 0 bases at J, with 16 bases between the two ends. CDR1 and CDR2 (germline): SGHKS, YYEKEE (reference sequence). CDR3: CASSLVQEARSSGNTIYF. The DNA for the CDR3 is TGTGCCAGCAGCTTGGTTCAAGAGGCCCGGAGCTCTGGAAACACCATATATTTT.

The rearrangement uses TRBV5-6 and TRBJ1-2; 8 bases are shared with TRBD1. Germline V gene data show CDR1 as SGHDT and CDR2 as YYEEEE. This CDR3 contains 17 residues. Trimming removed 4 bases from V and 4 bases from J; junction bases left unmatched: 15. The CDR3 DNA reads as TGTGCCAGCAGCCCGACCCCCGGGGGGACAGGAGTCTATGGCTACACCTTC. Its translation: CASSPTPGGTGVYGYTF.

The rearrangement joins TRBV7-8 to TRBJ2-3; 8 bases agree with TRBD1. Germline V gene lookup returns CDR1 SGHVS and CDR2 FQNEAQ. The CDR3 runs 15 residues. V trimming: 4 bases; J trimming: 0 bases; junction bases outside the gene matches: 3. CDR3 in amino acids: CASSSQGASTDTQYF. CDR3 in DNA: TGTGCCAGCAGCTCCCAGGGGGCTAGCACAGATACGCAGTATTTT.

This rearrangement joins TRBV7-2 to TRBJ1-2, with D tentatively TRBD1 (6 bases). Trimming took off 2 bases at V and 0 bases at J, with 10 bases between the two ends. Germline V gene sequence: CDR1 SGHTA, CDR2 FQGNSA. The CDR3 length is 15 residues. The CDR3: CASSLQGLTNYGYTF. DNA of the CDR3: TGTGCCAGCAGCTTACAGGGGCTAACTAACTATGGCTACACCTTC.